This T cell receptor beta chain was captured in a study of blood T cell repertoires in COVID-19. Study overall: Donors in the United States, Italy and Spain gave samples during acute or convalescent COVID-19. T cells, B-cell-depleted T cells, or PBMCs supplied cDNA or gDNA.

Here immunoSEQ multiplex PCR was the method, and the copy in TCRdb shows in-frame clones only, minus some. The sample gives under 100,000 clones, roughly nine tenths of which show up once; about 9.1% is in the top ten. This CDR3 region has 17 residues. V lost 5 bases to trimming and J lost 3 bases; unmatched junction nucleotides: 13. CDR1 and CDR2 from the germline V gene are SGHTA and FQGTGA. This clone has only a few counts. The J gene is TRBJ1-2, the V gene TRBV7-3; 9 bases map to TRBD1. The origin of this receptor is a man over 45 with acute or convalescent COVID-19. Sequenced: peripheral blood. The CDR3 sequence is CASSQTGQGSRYYGYTF. The CDR3 DNA reads TGTGCCAGCAGCCAAACTGGACAGGGGAGTAGATACTATGGCTACACCTTC.